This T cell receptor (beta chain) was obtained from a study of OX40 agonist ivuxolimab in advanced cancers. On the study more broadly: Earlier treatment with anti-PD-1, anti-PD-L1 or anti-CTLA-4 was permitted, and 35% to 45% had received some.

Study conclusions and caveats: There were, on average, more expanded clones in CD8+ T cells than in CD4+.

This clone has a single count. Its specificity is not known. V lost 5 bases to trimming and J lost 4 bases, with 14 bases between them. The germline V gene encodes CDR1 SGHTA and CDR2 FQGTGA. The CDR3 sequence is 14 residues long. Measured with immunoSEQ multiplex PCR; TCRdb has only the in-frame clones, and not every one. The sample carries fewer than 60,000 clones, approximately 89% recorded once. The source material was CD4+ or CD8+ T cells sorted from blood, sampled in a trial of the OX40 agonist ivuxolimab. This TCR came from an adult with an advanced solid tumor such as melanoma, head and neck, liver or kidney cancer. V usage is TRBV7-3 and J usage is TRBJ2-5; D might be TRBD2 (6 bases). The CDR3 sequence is CASSPRQEGETQYF. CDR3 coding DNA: TGTGCCAGCAGCCCCCGGCAGGAGGGAGAGACCCAGTACTTC.